This entry lists 20 T cell receptor beta chains sequenced from one sample in a study of blood T cells in healthy people across ages. It was with a sample-barcoded 5' primer and a J-beta primer mix that a second PCR of about 7 to 12 cycles was run. TCRdb used MiXCR to reprocess the 5' RACE reads, holding one entry per CDR3 protein. The sample yields hundreds of thousands of distinct CDR3 sequences, around 48% seen once. Sequencing was carried out using blood. The receptors shown here come from a woman aged 60-70 years in good health.

This clonotype appeared many times. V gene TRBV4-3 combines with J gene TRBJ2-3; D unclear. The CDR3 is 12 residues long. Germline loops: CDR1 LGHNA, CDR2 YSLEER. V lost 4 bases to trimming and J lost 5 bases, with 7 bases between them. The CDR3 here is CASSLDGDTQYF. The CDR3 DNA sequence: TGCGCCAGCAGCCTAGACGGAGATACGCAGTATTTT.

This clonotype showed up just once. The chain combines TRBV11-1 with TRBJ2-7; no clear D. The germline CDR1 and CDR2 sequences are SGHAT and FQDESV (reference sequence). The ends were cut back, 5 bases at V and 0 bases at J, with 11 bases in the middle. This CDR3 spans 14 amino acids. The CDR3: CASSPLDRSYEQYF. The CDR3 DNA reads as TGTGCCAGCAGCCCCCTTGACCGCTCCTACGAGCAGTACTTC.

The chain employs TRBV29-1 and TRBJ2-5, with 10 bases fitting TRBD2. Per the germline V gene, CDR1 is SQVTM and CDR2 is ANQGSEA. Trimming cost V 4 bases and J 9 bases; bases outside gene matches: 5. This CDR3 region has 12 residues. CDR3 nucleotide sequence: TGCAGCGTTGTAGCGGGAGGCGAGGCCCAGTACTTC. It encodes CSVVAGGEAQYF.

This clonotype was counted only a few times. The chain is built from TRBV6-6 and TRBJ1-4; D not resolved. The germline CDR1 and CDR2 sequences are MNHNY and SVGAGI (reference sequence). V shed 5 bases and J shed 2 bases, with 9 bases lying between them. The CDR3 is made up of 14 amino acids. As DNA, the CDR3 is TGTGCCAGCAGTAACATTGGCACTAATGAAAAACTGTTTTTT. Translating it yields CASSNIGTNEKLFF.

Only a few counts were recorded for this clonotype. The chain carries TRBV2 and TRBJ2-3; 9 nucleotides line up with TRBD2. This CDR3 is 14 amino acids long. The V gene's germline CDR1 is SNHLY and CDR2 FYNNEI. The V segment lost 6 bases and the J segment 4 bases; nucleotides outside the gene matches: 5. The CDR3 DNA sequence: TGTGCCAGCAGCTCAGCGGGAGGCCCAGATACGCAGTATTTT. This gives the protein CASSSAGGPDTQYF.

This rearrangement joins TRBV7-3 to TRBJ1-1, with D unclear. The CDR3 spans 14 residues. Trimming removed 5 bases at V and 6 bases at J, with 16 bases between. CDR1 is SGHTA, CDR2 FQGTGA, per germline. The CDR3 reads CASSPGRNIAEAFF. The DNA of the CDR3 is TGTGCCAGCAGCCCCGGGCGGAACATCGCTGAAGCTTTCTTT. Variable domain in full (rest from reference TRBV7-3 and TRBJ1-1): GAGVSQTPSNKVTEKGKYVELRCDPISGHTALYWYRQSLGQGPEFLIYFQGTGAADDSGLPNDRFFAVRPEGSVSTLKIQRTERGDSAVYLCASSPGRNIAEAFFGQGTRLTVV.

In this sample, this clonotype turned up a few times. The chain links TRBV24-1 to TRBJ2-1; D is uncertain. V lost 3 bases and J 9 bases, leaving 5 bases between the germline ends. Germline V gene sequence: CDR1 KGHDR, CDR2 SFDVKD. The CDR3 covers 11 residues. The CDR3 spells CATSDAIEQFF. The CDR3 bases are TGTGCCACCAGTGATGCAATTGAGCAGTTCTTC.

The rearrangement links TRBV7-2 to TRBJ2-3; D is unresolved. This CDR3 has 14 amino acids. Germline values: CDR1 SGHTA, CDR2 FQGNSA. V was trimmed by 4 bases and J by 2 bases, leaving 10 bases between them. CDR3 protein: CASSSDVYTDTQYF. In DNA, the CDR3 is TGTGCCAGCAGCTCAGACGTATACACAGATACGCAGTATTTT. Full variable domain (remainder filled in from reference TRBV7-2 and TRBJ2-3): GAGVSQSPSNKVTEKGKDVELRCDPISGHTALYWYRQSLGQGLEFLIYFQGNSAPDKSGLPSDRFSAERTGGSVSTLTIQRTQQEDSAVYLCASSSDVYTDTQYFGPGTRLTVL.

The rearrangement uses TRBV4-2 and TRBJ2-7; 7 bases line up with TRBD2. The V and J ends lost 3 bases and 2 bases, in that order; junction bases with no gene match: 10. This CDR3 region has 16 residues. In germline, CDR1 is LGHNA, CDR2 YNFKEQ. The CDR3 here is CASSQRLASPPYEQYF. The CDR3 coding sequence is TGTGCCAGCAGCCAGCGACTAGCTAGCCCTCCCTACGAGCAGTACTTC.

This chain joins TRBV12-3 or TRBV12-4 and TRBJ2-4; 7 nucleotides align to TRBD1. TRBJ2-7 matches the DNA end more closely, so the J call is doubtful. The CDR3 loop spans 14 amino acids. The CDR3 region is CASSRQGKVYEQYF. The CDR3 nucleotides are TGTGCCAGCAGCAGACAGGGTAAAGTGTACGAGCAGTACTTC.

The CDR3 here is CASSTARPGGGYGYTF. In DNA form, the CDR3 reads TGTGCCAGCAGTACTGCCCGGCCAGGGGGCGGCTATGGCTACACCTTC. V and J are TRBV28 and TRBJ1-2, with 8 nucleotides matching TRBD1. Losses at the gene ends were 5 bases for V and 4 bases for J; bases not matched to a gene: 12. Germline V gene data show CDR1 as MDHEN and CDR2 as SYDVKM. The CDR3 runs to 16 residues.

The chain combines TRBV14 with TRBJ2-4; D not resolved. Gene TRBJ2-7 matches the end of the DNA better, so the J call may be wrong. This CDR3 has 11 residues. In germline, CDR1 is SGHDN, CDR2 FVKESK. The CDR3 DNA follows: TGTGCCAGCAGCCAATATCACGAGCAGTACTTC. It specifies CASSQYHEQYF.

The chain recombines TRBV3-1 with TRBJ2-1; the D gene is possibly TRBD2 (6 bases). V gave up 3 bases and J gave up 10 bases, with 7 bases separating them. CDR3 size: 11 residues. Germline V gene lookup returns CDR1 LGHDT and CDR2 YNNKEL (reference sequence). The CDR3 nucleotides read TGTGCCAGCAGCCACGGGAGCGAGCAGTTCTTC. It codes for CASSHGSEQFF.

This clonotype was detected only once. This chain uses TRBV29-1 with TRBJ2-1; 8 bases are a match to TRBD1. Looked up from germline, CDR1 is SQVTM and CDR2 is ANQGSEA. V dropped 6 bases and J dropped 12; count of bases not matched to a gene: 7. The CDR3 totals 11 residues. The chain's CDR3 is CSVTGTGGQFF. The CDR3 DNA is TGCAGCGTCACCGGGACAGGAGGGCAGTTCTTC.

To note about this clonotype: A much larger clone lies one base from this, so it may be a read error. V is TRBV5-6 and J is TRBJ2-3; 10 nucleotides align to TRBD1. The CDR3 is made up of 15 amino acids. CDR1 and CDR2 (germline): SGHDT, YYEEEE. CDR3 protein: CASSARDRGTDMQYF. CDR3 nucleotide sequence: TGTGCCAGCAGCGCAAGGGACAGGGGAACAGATATGCAGTATTTT. Complete variable domain (other parts from reference TRBV5-6 and TRBJ2-3): DAGVTQSPTHLIKTRGQQVTLRCSPKSGHDTVSWYQQALGQGPQFIFQYYEEEERQRGNFPDRFSGHQFPNYSSELNVNALLLGDSALYLCASSARDRGTDMQYFGPGTRLTVL.

This rearrangement joins TRBV5-1 to TRBJ2-1; TRBD1 might be the D (6 bases). The CDR3 is made up of 15 amino acids. Per the germline V gene, CDR1 is SGHRS and CDR2 is YFSETQ. V lost 5 bases, J lost 4 bases, and 16 bases lay in between. CDR3 loop: CASRSTGSRYNEQFF. DNA of the CDR3: TGCGCCAGCAGAAGCACAGGGTCAAGATACAATGAGCAGTTCTTC.

This clonotype was picked up a small number of times. The chain employs TRBV12-5 and TRBJ2-3, with TRBD2 matching over 13 bases. The CDR3 is 16 amino acids. Trimming at V came to 4 bases and at J to 4 bases, leaving 5 bases not matched to a gene. Per the germline V gene, CDR1 is LGHNT and CDR2 is FRNRAP. CDR3 DNA: TGTGCTAGTGGTTCCGGACTAGCGGGAGCTCCAGATACGCAGTATTTT. Its protein product is CASGSGLAGAPDTQYF.

This clonotype was detected only a few times. V gene TRBV20-1 combines with J gene TRBJ2-3, with 9 bases that match TRBD2. CDR3 length equals 15 residues. Germline CDR1 DFQATT, CDR2 SNEGSKA (reference sequence). V shed 2 bases, J shed 2 bases, and the junction held 5 bases outside the gene matches. The CDR3 DNA follows: TGCAGTGCTAGAAGGCTAGCGGGGCCCACAGATACGCAGTATTTT. This gives the protein CSARRLAGPTDTQYF.

This chain connects TRBV27 to TRBJ2-4; the D gene is possibly TRBD2 (5 bases). CDR1 is MNHEY, CDR2 SMNVEV, per germline (reference sequence). The CDR3 consists of 13 residues. Trimming cost V 5 bases and J 2 bases, with 7 bases left between them. CDR3 nucleotides: TGTGCCAGCAGTACTAGTTCCAAAAACATTCAGTACTTC. Translation gives CASSTSSKNIQYF.

In regard to this clonotype: This clone may be a read error of a much larger clone one base away. The chain couples TRBV29-1 to TRBJ2-3, with D possibly being TRBD2 (6 bases). This CDR3 is 10 amino acids long. The ends were cut back, 7 bases at V and 9 bases at J, with 11 bases in the middle. Germline V gene sequence: CDR1 SQVTM, CDR2 ANQGSEA. The CDR3, as DNA: TGCAGCGCTTACGGGGGAACGCAGTATTTT. Translated: CSAYGGTQYF.